Below, 4 T cell receptor beta chains from the same sample are listed, as sequenced in a study of T-cell reconstitution after alpha-beta-depleted transplantation in children. Preparing the TCRbeta library involved the use of unique molecular identifiers. MiXCR, applied by TCRdb to the PCR reads, yields one record per CDR3 protein. Altogether under 250,000 distinct CDR3 sequences are present, approximately 24% being singletons, with the ten largest covering 4% to 5.5%. Material: PBMCs, mostly from graft donor cells, obtained 360 days after TCRalphabeta/CD19-depleted stem cell transplant. The receptor set was obtained from a female patient aged 2-9 years who had a stem cell transplant for congenital amegakaryocytic thrombocytopenia, so the T cells may come from the graft donor.

The chain's CDR3 is CSARALAGPPEQYF. The CDR3 coding sequence is TGCAGTGCTAGAGCACTAGCGGGACCCCCCGAGCAGTACTTC. This chain joins TRBV20-1 and TRBJ2-7; 10 nucleotides match TRBD2. The V gene's germline CDR1 is DFQATT and CDR2 SNEGSKA (reference sequence). The CDR3 length is 14 residues. Losses at the gene ends were 1 base for V and 6 bases for J; bases not matched to a gene: 6.

About this clonotype: This may be a read error, as it is one base from a much larger clone. V is TRBV4-3 and J is TRBJ2-7, with TRBD2 matching 11 bases. The CDR3 covers 16 residues. Germline V gene sequence: CDR1 LGHNA, CDR2 YSLEER. Trimming took 4 bases from V and 2 from J; bases not matched to a gene: 7. The CDR3 DNA reads TGCGCCAGCAGCCTAGGAACTAGCGGGAGACCCTACGAGCAGTACTTC. Encoded protein: CASSLGTSGRPYEQYF.

V gene TRBV7-9 combines with J gene TRBJ2-7; 7 nucleotides match TRBD1. From germline, CDR1 is SEHNR and CDR2 FQNEAQ (reference sequence). J was trimmed by 2 bases and V by 5 bases; bases with no gene match: 12. This CDR3 has 16 amino acids. The CDR3 DNA reads TGTGCCAGCAGCCCTCCGCCCCCGGGACAGACCTACGAGCAGTACTTC. Translating gives CASSPPPPGQTYEQYF.

The chain joins TRBV11-2 to TRBJ1-1; unclear D gene. V lost 3 bases to trimming and J lost 4 bases, with 6 bases between them. Germline CDR1 reads SGHAT; CDR2 reads FQNNGV. CDR3 length equals 12 residues. The DNA for the CDR3 is TGTGCCAGCAGCTTTCGAGGCACTGAAGCTTTCTTT. Its translation is CASSFRGTEAFF.